A single sample is the source of the 13 T cell receptor beta chains below, sequenced in a study of Graves' ophthalmopathy and Graves' hyperthyroidism. Amplified material comprised TCR beta CDR3 regions derived from RNA transcripts. RT-PCR with HTBI primers came first, then second-round multiplex PCR. TCRdb reprocessed the multiplex PCR reads via MiXCR and lists one record per CDR3 protein. Counted here are about 700,000 distinct CDR3 sequences, 40% occurring once; the ten biggest clones make up 44%. The sequencing input was peripheral blood. The receptors originated from an adult man with Graves' ophthalmopathy.

This chain links TRBV7-9 with TRBJ2-7; no reliable D call. The length of the CDR3 is 15 residues. Trimming cost V 0 bases and J 0 bases, with 9 bases left between them. CDR1 and CDR2 (germline): SEHNR, FQNEAQ (reference sequence). The CDR3 DNA sequence: TGTGCCAGCAGCTTAGCGGCCGACGTCTCCTACGAGCAGTACTTC. Its protein product is CASSLAADVSYEQYF.

Many counts were recorded for this clonotype. The gene calls are TRBV25-1 and TRBJ2-2, with D possibly being TRBD2 (6 bases). Germline V gene lookup returns CDR1 MGHDK and CDR2 SYGVNS. The CDR3 length is 14 residues. V dropped 4 bases and J dropped 7 bases, with 13 bases sitting between them. The CDR3 sequence is CASSGRGSSGELFF. In DNA, the CDR3 is TGTGCCAGCAGTGGGAGGGGTAGCAGCGGGGAGCTGTTTTTT.

The chain uses TRBV19 and TRBJ1-4; 7 positions match TRBD1. The CDR3 has 15 residues. The trim removed 4 bases at V and 7 bases at J, leaving 9 bases unmatched. Germline values: CDR1 LNHDA, CDR2 SQIVND (reference sequence). The CDR3 loop is CASSTRQGRGEKLFF. The CDR3 DNA reads TGTGCCAGTAGTACCCGACAGGGTAGGGGTGAAAAACTGTTTTTT.

J is TRBJ2-5 and V is TRBV10-3; a possible D gene is TRBD1 (5 bases). V was cut by 3 bases and J by 5 bases, with 10 bases left in between. The V gene's germline CDR1 is ENHRY and CDR2 SYGVKD. This CDR3 is built from 13 residues. The CDR3 region is CAISDIGAETQYF. The DNA of the CDR3 is TGTGCCATCAGTGATATTGGGGCTGAGACCCAGTACTTC.

This clonotype was counted a few times. The chain is built from TRBV11-2 and TRBJ2-7; possibly TRBD2 for D (5 bases). Germline V gene lookup returns CDR1 SGHAT and CDR2 FQNNGV. The CDR3 covers 13 residues. With 3 bases removed from V and 5 bases from J, the gap between germline ends came to 11 bases. The CDR3, as DNA: TGTGCCAGCAGCTTGTCCGGGGTCCACGAGCAGTACTTC. As protein: CASSLSGVHEQYF.

This clonotype showed up just a few times. The chain is built from TRBV7-4 and TRBJ2-2; TRBD2 is a possible D gene (5 bases). This CDR3 has 13 amino acids. CDR1 and CDR2 (germline): SGHVT, SQSDAQ. V was cut by 5 bases and J by 4 bases, with 8 bases left in between. DNA for the CDR3: TGTGCCAGCAGCGAGGACTTCACCGGGGAGCTGTTTTTT. Translated, it gives CASSEDFTGELFF.

This clonotype was counted between two and nine times. The chain combines TRBV12-3 or TRBV12-4 with TRBJ1-1, with unresolved D. V was trimmed by 3 bases and J by 4 bases, leaving 9 bases between them. The CDR3 contains 13 residues. The CDR3 sequence: CASSFWGGTEAFF. CDR3 nucleotide sequence: TGTGCCAGCAGTTTCTGGGGAGGCACTGAAGCTTTCTTT.

This clonotype was seen a handful of times. The chain recombines TRBV29-1 with TRBJ2-3; a weak D match, TRBD2 (6 bases). Trimming removed 6 bases from V and 6 bases from J, with 10 bases in between. Per germline, CDR1 SQVTM and CDR2 ANQGSEA. The CDR3 is 11 residues long. The CDR3 loop reads CSVTGGDTQYF. Here the CDR3 DNA reads TGCAGCGTCACAGGAGGGGATACGCAGTATTTT.

This chain links TRBV25-1 with TRBJ2-2; perhaps D is TRBD1 or TRBD2 (8 bases each). The CDR3 extends over 15 amino acids. Trimming pared 6 bases from V and 7 bases from J, leaving 18 bases between. Germline values: CDR1 MGHDK, CDR2 SYGVNS. The CDR3 region is CASSGGGQALGELFF. The CDR3 DNA sequence: TGTGCCAGCAGCGGGGGGGGACAGGCCCTCGGGGAGCTGTTTTTT.

With respect to this clonotype: Possible read error: a much larger clone is one base away. V gene TRBV29-1 combines with J gene TRBJ1-1; tentatively, D is TRBD1 (6 bases). CDR1 is SQVTM and CDR2 is ANQGSEA in the germline V gene. There are 15 residues in the CDR3. The CDR3 DNA follows: TGCAGCGTTGAAGCACAGAACAGGGTGAACACTGGAGCTTTCTTT. Translated: CSVEAQNRVNTGAFF.

The chain joins TRBV19 to TRBJ2-2; 7 nucleotides align to TRBD2. The germline CDR1 and CDR2 sequences are LNHDA and SQIVND (reference sequence). V lost 5 bases to trimming and J lost 7 bases; unmatched junction nucleotides: 10. The CDR3 spans 15 residues. CDR3 nucleotide sequence: TGTGCCAGTAGTCCGTACAGCGGGGTAGGCGGGGAGCTGTTTTTT. Translation: CASSPYSGVGGELFF.

This clonotype has ten or more counts. The rearrangement links TRBV7-3 to TRBJ2-2; perhaps TRBD1 as D (6 bases). This CDR3 has 14 residues. Germline CDR1 is SGHTA and CDR2 is FQGTGA. The V gene lost 2 bases and the J gene lost 3 bases, with 7 bases spanning the gap. The CDR3 bases are TGTGCCAGCAGCTTATACAGGGACACCGGGGAGCTGTTTTTT. Amino acid sequence: CASSLYRDTGELFF.

The chain combines TRBV25-1 with TRBJ1-1; 8 bases agree with TRBD1. The germline CDR1 and CDR2 sequences are MGHDK and SYGVNS. The CDR3 has 16 residues. V lost 4 bases to trimming and J lost 3 bases; unmatched junction nucleotides: 10. The CDR3 is CASSAHRGTGHTEAFF. In nucleotides, the CDR3 is TGTGCCAGCAGTGCCCACAGGGGGACGGGCCACACTGAAGCTTTCTTT.